The 24 T cell receptor beta chains presented below share a single source sample, sequenced in a study of T cells in Graves' hyperthyroidism and ophthalmopathy. Authors of the study amplified TCR beta CDR3 regions from RNA transcripts. First-round RT-PCR with HTBI primers amplified the TCR CDR3 region. TCRdb re-derived calls from the multiplex PCR reads in MiXCR, one entry per CDR3 protein. This table has almost 250,000 distinct CDR3 sequences, around 26% appearing once. Sample: blood. The receptor set was obtained from a woman in her thirties or forties with Graves' ophthalmopathy.

The J gene is TRBJ2-5, the V gene TRBV6-2 or TRBV6-3; D call uncertain. The germline V gene has CDR1 MNHEY and CDR2 SVGEGT. The CDR3 sequence is 14 residues long. V was pared by 4 bases and J by 1 base, with 10 bases between. This chain's CDR3 is CASSLGQIQETQYF. CDR3 nucleotide sequence: TGTGCCAGCAGTTTGGGCCAGATCCAAGAGACCCAGTACTTC.

This clonotype was seen many times. A clone one base away is much larger, so this may be a read error. This chain connects TRBV28 to TRBJ2-5, with D possibly being TRBD2 (6 bases). The germline V and J ends were trimmed by 2 bases and 5 bases, with 39 bases remaining between them. Germline assignment: CDR1 MDHEN and CDR2 SYDVKM. The CDR3 totals 23 residues. CDR3 sequence (DNA): TGTGCCAGCAGTTTAAGGGTTCTGGATCGAGCAGATTGGGACTTAACTTTTAGGGAGACCCAGTACTTC. Its protein product is CASSLRVLDRADWDLTFRETQYF.

This clonotype was picked up many times. The gene calls are TRBV7-8 and TRBJ1-2, with D possibly matching TRBD1 (6 bases). V shed 0 bases and J shed 3 bases, with 8 bases lying between them. Germline V CDR1 and CDR2: SGHVS, FQNEAQ. The CDR3 consists of 14 residues. The DNA of the CDR3 is TGTGCCAGCAGCTTAGCCGGGGGGCACTATGGCTACACCTTC. Its protein is CASSLAGGHYGYTF.

This clonotype was counted ten times or more. V and J are TRBV4-1 and TRBJ2-5, with 7 bases matching TRBD2. This CDR3 region has 17 residues. V was pared by 4 bases and J by 2 bases, with 13 bases of the junction left unmatched. Germline lookup yields CDR1 MGHRA and CDR2 YSYEKL. The CDR3 nucleotides are TGCGCCAGCAGCCCAGGCATGGCTAGCGGCCCTCAAGAGACCCAGTACTTC. Translation: CASSPGMASGPQETQYF.

The CDR3 DNA is TGTGCCAGCAGCTTAGTAGGGGGCCTATCCCAAGAGACCCAGTACTTC. Its translation: CASSLVGGLSQETQYF. The chain is built from TRBV7-6 and TRBJ2-5, with 7 bases identical to TRBD1. The V segment lost 1 base and the J segment 1 base; nucleotides outside the gene matches: 6. Germline V lookup: CDR1 SGHVS, CDR2 FNYEAQ. The CDR3 sequence is 16 residues long.

There are many counts of this clonotype. The J gene is TRBJ1-1, the V gene TRBV7-8; D remains unclear. CDR1 and CDR2 from the germline V gene are SGHVS and FQNEAQ. The CDR3 consists of 14 residues. Trimming cost V 1 base and J 2 bases, with 8 bases left between them. The CDR3 nucleotides are TGTGCCAGCAGCTTAGTGTCAGCAAACACTGAAGCTTTCTTT. This encodes CASSLVSANTEAFF.

This clonotype was seen many times. The V call is TRBV7-9, the J call TRBJ2-5, with 11 nucleotides matching TRBD2. Germline CDR1 and CDR2: SEHNR and FQNEAQ (reference sequence). V was pared by 5 bases and J by 3 bases, with 8 bases of the junction left unmatched. The CDR3 has 16 amino acids. CDR3 DNA sequence: TGTGCCAGCAGCCTAGGGACTAGCGGAGGTGAAGAGACCCAGTACTTC. Its protein is CASSLGTSGGEETQYF.

At least ten counts were recorded for this clonotype. V gene TRBV3-1 combines with J gene TRBJ2-4, with 9 bases that match TRBD2. V dropped 2 bases and J dropped 8; count of bases not matched to a gene: 16. CDR1 is LGHDT and CDR2 is YNNKEL in the germline V gene (reference sequence). The length of the CDR3 is 18 residues. The CDR3 protein is CASSQLPRLAGPPDIQYF. The CDR3 bases are TGTGCCAGCAGCCAACTTCCCCGTCTAGCGGGACCCCCGGACATTCAGTACTTC.

This clonotype has a count of ten or more. J is TRBJ2-2 and V is TRBV6-1; D is unclear. Germline V gene data show CDR1 as MNHNS and CDR2 as SASEGT. The CDR3 sequence is 14 residues long. V was clipped by 2 bases and J by 7 bases, with 11 bases between them. In DNA, the CDR3 is TGTGCCAGCAGTGAACTAGAGGAAGTCGGGGAGCTGTTTTTT. This codes for CASSELEEVGELFF.

This clonotype was picked up many times. The CDR3 DNA reads as TGTGCCAGCAGCTTAGGCGGGAGAGGTGCCGGGGAGCTGTTTTTT. Its translation is CASSLGGRGAGELFF. The rearrangement joins TRBV11-1 to TRBJ2-2, with 7 bases aligning to TRBD2. CDR1 is SGHAT and CDR2 is FQDESV in the germline V gene (reference sequence). V shed 1 base, J shed 6 bases, and the junction held 5 bases outside the gene matches. CDR3 length: 15 residues.

This clonotype was picked up many times. V is TRBV6-5 and J is TRBJ1-6; 9 bases line up with TRBD1. The ends lost 9 bases at V and 9 bases at J; junction bases unmatched: 9. Germline CDR1 and CDR2: MNHEY and SVGAGI. There are 14 residues in the CDR3. The CDR3 DNA is TGTGCCAGTCAAACCGGGACAGGGCTTTCACCCCTCCACTTT. It translates to CASQTGTGLSPLHF.

This clonotype was detected many times. The V gene is TRBV6-1, the J gene TRBJ1-5; D might be TRBD1 (5 bases). The CDR3 consists of 14 residues. CDR1 and CDR2 from the germline V gene are MNHNS and SASEGT. Trimming took off 2 bases at V and 7 bases at J, with 12 bases between the two ends. The chain's CDR3 is CASSERSGLQPQHF. The CDR3 DNA is TGTGCCAGCAGTGAAAGGTCAGGGTTGCAGCCCCAGCATTTT.

This clonotype was counted at least ten times. The V call is TRBV20-1, the J call TRBJ1-1; the D gene is possibly TRBD1 (5 bases). The CDR3 length is 13 residues. V lost 1 base and J lost 4, with 10 bases in between. Germline V CDR1 and CDR2: DFQATT, SNEGSKA (reference sequence). DNA of the CDR3: TGCAGTGCTAGAGTGGGGCGCGGCACTGAAGCTTTCTTT. The encoded protein is CSARVGRGTEAFF.

This clonotype was picked up many times. V and J are TRBV10-3 and TRBJ2-7; 8 nucleotides match TRBD2. Germline values: CDR1 ENHRY, CDR2 SYGVKD. V was pared by 10 bases and J by 3 bases, with 8 bases of the junction left unmatched. The CDR3 is 13 amino acids. The CDR3 region has the DNA TGTGCCACCAGCCCAGCGGGAGTCTACGAGCAGTACTTC. Amino acids: CATSPAGVYEQYF.

The gene calls are TRBV28 and TRBJ1-5; possible D gene TRBD1, 6 bases. The CDR3 totals 15 residues. CDR1 MDHEN and CDR2 SYDVKM come from the germline V gene. Between the trimmed V and J ends, which lost 5 bases and 2 bases, there was a span of 13 bases. CDR3 sequence (DNA): TGTGCCAGCAGTCCGCGTTACAGGGGCAATCAGCCCCAGCATTTT. Encoded protein: CASSPRYRGNQPQHF.

This clonotype was detected ten times or more. V and J are TRBV6-5 and TRBJ1-2; unclear D gene. Germline V lookup: CDR1 MNHEY, CDR2 SVGAGI. This CDR3 is 12 amino acids long. Trimming pared 8 bases from V and 4 bases from J, leaving 11 bases between. CDR3 DNA sequence: TGTGCCAGCTTAAAGGTGGTCTATGGCTACACCTTC. Its translation is CASLKVVYGYTF.

This clonotype occurred many times. The rearrangement uses TRBV29-1 and TRBJ2-7, with 8 bases matching TRBD1. CDR1 and CDR2 from the germline V gene are SQVTM and ANQGSEA. This CDR3 has 12 residues. V shed 4 bases and J 5 bases; nucleotides not matched to a gene: 4. CDR3 sequence reads: CSVVTGAHEQYF. CDR3 DNA: TGCAGCGTTGTGACAGGGGCCCACGAGCAGTACTTC.

In this sample, this clonotype turned up many times. This rearrangement joins TRBV30 to TRBJ2-1; possibly TRBD1 or TRBD2 for D (6 bases each). Germline CDR1 GTSNPN, CDR2 SVGIG (reference sequence). The V end was cut by 2 bases, the J end by 4 bases, with 12 bases between. The CDR3 length is 14 residues. As DNA, the CDR3 is TGTGCCTGGAGTCGGGAGACAGGATACAATGAGCAGTTCTTC. Amino acid sequence: CAWSRETGYNEQFF.

This clonotype was detected ten times or more. The chain carries TRBV28 and TRBJ2-2; 10 nucleotides agree with TRBD1. V lost 3 bases, J lost 6 bases, and 7 bases stayed unmatched. Per the germline V gene, CDR1 is MDHEN and CDR2 is SYDVKM. The CDR3 totals 16 residues. The DNA for the CDR3 is TGTGCCAGCAGTTTCTTTATCGGGACAGGGGCCGGGGAGCTGTTTTTT. It encodes CASSFFIGTGAGELFF.

This clonotype was picked up many times. A much bigger clone sits one base away, suggesting this may be a read error. The chain joins TRBV6-5 to TRBJ2-5, with 8 bases lining up with TRBD2. The length of the CDR3 is 17 residues. Trimming took 0 bases from V and 5 from J; bases not matched to a gene: 11. CDR1 and CDR2 (germline): MNHEY, SVGAGI. CDR3 DNA: TGTGCCAGCAGTTACTCGACGCGAAGCGGGAGTGGGGAGACCCAGTACTTC. As protein: CASSYSTRSGSGETQYF.

The chain couples TRBV28 to TRBJ1-5, with TRBD1 identical over 8 bases. The CDR3 totals 16 residues. Unmatched junction bases numbered 14, after V lost 7 bases and J lost 6 bases. CDR1 and CDR2 from the germline V gene are MDHEN and SYDVKM. CDR3 bases: TGTGCCAGCACCAGGGTGGACAGGGTAATCCCTCAGCCCCAGCATTTT. It is translated as CASTRVDRVIPQPQHF.

This clonotype came up many times. The chain employs TRBV30 and TRBJ2-5; 10 nucleotides match TRBD2. The CDR3 runs to 16 residues. Germline V CDR1 and CDR2: GTSNPN, SVGIG (reference sequence). J gave up 4 bases and V 0 bases, and 8 bases lay outside the gene matches. The CDR3 spells CAWSVPSGRPVETQYF. DNA of the CDR3: TGTGCCTGGAGTGTACCTAGCGGGAGACCTGTAGAGACCCAGTACTTC.

This clonotype appeared a few times. V and J are TRBV24-1 and TRBJ2-6; 8 bases map to TRBD2. The V and J ends lost 7 bases and 4 bases, in that order; junction bases with no gene match: 8. CDR1 is KGHDR, CDR2 SFDVKD, per germline. The CDR3 extends over 16 amino acids. CDR3 nucleotide sequence: TGTGCCACCAGCCGGGGGGGGGGTCTCGGGGCCAACGTCCTGACTTTC. Its translation is CATSRGGGLGANVLTF.

This clonotype was recorded at least ten times. The J gene is TRBJ2-7, the V gene TRBV7-8; maybe TRBD2 (5 bases). The V gene lost 1 base and the J gene lost 6 bases, with 10 bases spanning the gap. This CDR3 is built from 13 residues. The germline V gene has CDR1 SGHVS and CDR2 FQNEAQ. The CDR3 DNA is TGTGCCAGCAGCTTAGTTGAGGGAATCGAGCAGTACTTC. Amino acid sequence: CASSLVEGIEQYF.